Sequencing of this T cell receptor (beta chain) was carried out in a study of cytomegalovirus exposure and HLA in healthy donors (dated by TCRdb to 2016 to 2017). For the wider study: An earlier analysis of approximately 550 of the donors reported 250 to 300 Gb of sequence data and 120 million or so unique TCR beta sequences from around 200 million T cells. A few DR-DQ haplotypes were treated as single units for association and clustering because of strong linkage in the cohort. Rather than using new phenotypic data, the later analysis identified candidate immune exposures from TCR beta sequences and from how often those sequences occurred across donors. To study patterns of TCR occurrence, a later analysis re-analyzed previously published TCR beta repertoires from 500 to 850 donors and added high-resolution HLA genotyping. To decide whether each TCR beta V gene segment behaved as functional or pseudogenic, an earlier analysis of 587 of the donors relied on high-throughput TCR beta sequencing. Both class I and class II loci were covered by HLA typing, at four-digit resolution. High-throughput TCR immunosequencing, statistical association of individual TCRs with disease status, and machine learning were combined to predict cytomegalovirus infection status. Typing coverage varied by locus: roughly 629-630 donors for A, B, C, DRB1 and DQB1; more than 500 for DQA1; about 590 for DPA1; roughly 450 for DPB1. The study aimed to test whether signatures of past pathogen exposure could be identified by cataloging public T cell receptors. The T cell repertoires of 666 subjects were profiled by immunosequencing and related to cytomegalovirus serostatus. Genome-wide SNP genotypes for about three fifths of the roughly 700 donors were used in a later genetic analysis, which treated that subset as a discovery cohort. Among 398 genotyped donors of the cohort, an average of roughly 230,000 unique TCR beta nucleotide sequences was sequenced per donor, of which about 19% were non-productive. All discovery cohort repertoires had been generated on a single sequencing platform. About 300 gigabases of sequencing data and 70 million to 100 million unique TCR sequences made up an early release that covered over 550 HLA-typed donors. Of the roughly 400 genotyped donors, 70% to 90% were placed in the genetic ancestry cluster associated with self-reported Caucasian donors. Alongside the repertoire data, information on donor age, sex, ethnicity and CMV serostatus was compiled. In addition to the first cohort of 666 subjects, a separate validation cohort of approximately 130 different subjects was used.

Summary of the overall study and its limitations: The classifier was reported to diagnose cytomegalovirus status with high specificity and sensitivity in both the original cohort and the validation cohort. Because counts were too low, about 17 rarely observed V segments, including chromosome 9 orphons, were excluded from the earlier analysis of some 540 of the donors. A later genetic analysis associated a missense DCLRE1C variant with V-gene and J-gene trimming of TCR beta chains, and an independent cohort replicated the association. In a later analysis, the rate of TCR association differed among HLA loci, with DRB1 alleles having the most associated TCRs and HLA-C alleles having the fewest. Linkage disequilibrium might explain the correlated functional status among segregating V segments, but an unknown experimental factor could not be ruled out. In an earlier analysis of 587 of the donors, most TCR beta V segments appeared in productive rearrangements about 87% or about 30% of the time, broadly matching IMGT annotations. The 87-base-pair reads could not distinguish some IMGT-functional V segments, including TRBV6-2 and TRBV6-3, so those segments were excluded. For the cohort, immune exposure information was limited to CMV serostatus. A later genetic analysis reported fewer N-insertions in productive TCRs among donors in an Asian-associated ancestry cluster than the roughly 650-donor mean. A total of 164 TCR beta chains were listed by the study as associated with cytomegalovirus. Only TCR beta chains were sequenced in this cohort, and the absence of alpha or paired-chain data limited detectable features. In a later analysis, HLA-associated TCR beta chains were found to be more clonally expanded and to have lower generation probabilities than equally common non-associated chains. A later analysis found that most CMV-associated TCR beta chains appeared HLA-restricted, with HLA associations seemingly driven largely by CMV exposure. Because some donors lacked HLA typing at each locus, the association tests relied only on the typed subset. The authors suggested that the approach could potentially be generalized to other disease states and immunological phenotypes. Assigning TCR associations to individual alleles was difficult when HLA alleles, especially DR and DQ, strongly co-occurred. A further reported finding was that TCR beta sequences accurately predicted the HLA-A and HLA-B alleles for most subjects in the first cohort. The presence/absence analyses assumed that sequencing depth was roughly uniform across donors, and that assumption may not be true. A later analysis associated about 17,000 TCR beta sequences with specific HLA alleles at a false discovery rate of 0.05. A later analysis reported that several top co-occurrence clusters appeared linked to parvovirus B19, influenza, CMV and Epstein-Barr virus. Most TCR sequences were observed very rarely across donors, whereas some public TCRs were present in many individuals. In vitro tests confirmed that a few of the cytomegalovirus-associated TCR beta chains recognize cytomegalovirus antigens. A group of highly shared sequence variants was considered likely to be a technical artifact of the sequencing pipeline.

The cohort comprised fewer than 750 healthy bone marrow donors. All cohort members were sampled while nominally healthy, although unrecorded immune exposures were likely present. The donor tested CMV seropositive, placing the donor among the 290 or so seropositive members of the cohort. A peripheral blood sample was collected from each donor, and TCR beta sequencing was performed on peripheral blood mononuclear cells. The Qiagen DNeasy Blood Extraction Kit was used to extract genomic DNA from the blood cell samples. This clone came up a few times. Its specific antigen is unknown. No clone much larger than this one lies a single base away; base qualities are absent. The CDR3, from cysteine to phenylalanine, totals 15 residues. The CDR3 DNA has 45 bases and is translated from base 1. The germline V gene specifies SNHLY as CDR1 and FYNNEI as CDR2. V is pared back by 6 bases and J by 0 bases, with 9 bases lying between the germline termini.

The library was made by the immunoSEQ multiplex PCR assay. For the multiplex PCR, a mixture combining 60 forward primers for TCR Vbeta segments and 13 reverse primers for TCR Jbeta segments was used. The CDR3 region of rearranged TCR beta genes was amplified from genomic DNA with a multiplex PCR assay. The Illumina HiSeq System was used to sequence the amplified TCR beta libraries as 87-base-pair reads. The original pipeline was this. A later analysis tallied around 82 million unique TCR beta chains across the 666 repertoires, and around 9.9 million of those chains were shared by two or more donors. Raw reads were error-corrected and collapsed into unique sequences by a nearest-neighbor algorithm in which closely related sequences were merged to remove PCR and sequencing errors. V, D and J gene segments were assigned by aligning CDR3 sequences to IMGT reference sequences. Each retained sequence needed at least a six-nucleotide match to both a V gene segment and a J gene segment. Rearrangements were called productive when the CDR3 lacked stop codons and stayed in frame with V and J; all others were non-productive. Following IMGT convention, CDR3 was defined as the stretch from the second conserved V-encoded cysteine to the conserved J-encoded phenylalanine. In an earlier analysis of 587 of the donors, sequences lacking an unambiguous match to a single V gene segment were excluded. An earlier analysis of a few hundred of the donors classified V segments as functional when productive rearrangements were above 56.7% and as segregating when the standard deviation between donors was above 5%. A statistical classification framework was developed to diagnose cytomegalovirus status using the catalog of TCR beta chain sequences. A later analysis assigned V and J genes by comparing TCR nucleotide sequences with IMGT/GENE-DB human TR gene sequences. Using the TCRdist pipeline, a later analysis assigned CDR3 sequences along with most-parsimonious VDJ recombination scenarios. A later analysis defined each TCR beta chain by its CDR3 amino acid sequence plus V-gene family, and excluded reads lacking a unique V-gene family. As a way to deal with suspected cross-contamination and a sequencing artifact, a later analysis dropped 640 or so nucleotide sequences that were highly shared and had low generation probability. A later analysis calculated a clonal expansion index for each public chain from normalized within-repertoire ranks of inferred template counts. In a later analysis, generation probabilities were computed using a VDJ recombination model fitted to out-of-frame rearrangements, and the results were checked against IGoR. In a later analysis, hypergeometric tests were used to score TCR-TCR, TCR-HLA and TCR-CMV co-occurrence, with a repertoire-size bias correction applied to TCR pairs. A later analysis estimated false discovery rates by permuting HLA or CMV assignments 20 times. In a later analysis, co-occurring TCRs were grouped using DBSCAN, with TCRdist sequence similarity added in when clustering inside HLA-allele-positive subsets. Repertoires with fewer than 30,000 or more than 120,000 public chains, plus five repertoires with anomalous nucleotide sharing, were excluded from co-occurrence clustering. Not all clones reach the TCRdb copy of this immuneACCESS table, which keeps in-frame sequences only. Checked studies attribute under half of the gap to unresolved V genes and leave the rest unexplained. V and J calls and clone size come straight from that table; D and trimming were deduced from the DNA. The sample table shows roughly 6,100 clones, and around 53% are seen once. Approximately 6% of the sample rests with the top ten.

Input material: PBMCs. The chain employs TRBV2 and TRBJ2-6; matching of 5 bases hints at TRBD2 as the D gene. The source of this sequence is a man aged 30 to 39 in good health and CMV-seropositive. The CDR3 region: CASSPGSSGANVLTF. The DNA sequence is TGTGCCAGCAGCCCTGGGAGCTCTGGGGCCAACGTCCTGACTTTC.